This TCR beta chain was identified in a study of T cells after yellow fever vaccination. Background on the study: Some fractions had low cell numbers, and these were prepared with SMART-Seq v4 Ultra Low Input.

Synthesis of TCR cDNA relied on 5'RACE template switching, which attached a universal primer site and UMIs. Using its own MiXCR run on the 5' RACE reads, TCRdb lists one record per CDR3 protein. Of about 110,000 distinct CDR3 sequences detected, under 9% appear once; the ten largest clones hold roughly 25%. V was clipped by 4 bases and J by 2 bases, with 13 bases between them. CDR1 is SGDLS and CDR2 is YYNGEE in the germline V gene. The CDR3 has 15 amino acids. This clonotype occurred many times. Its antigen remains unknown. Broader study findings: Post-booster repertoires again held most primary-vaccination clones (roughly 95% CD4, just under 90% CD8). Shared CD4/CD8 clonotypes were a small share, likely from convergent recombination.

The input for sequencing was CD8+ T cells sorted from PBMCs, taken 45 days after the yellow fever booster vaccination. The gene calls are TRBV9 and TRBJ1-5; D unclear. The sequence came from a man aged 30 to 39 who received the YFV17D yellow fever vaccine. The CDR3 DNA reads TGTGCCAGCAGCTTGGGAGATACGGGCAATCAGCCCCAGCATTTT. This translates into CASSLGDTGNQPQHF. The complete variable domain, with remaining parts taken from reference TRBV9 and TRBJ1-5, reads DSGVTQTPKHLITATGQRVTLRCSPRSGDLSVYWYQQSLDQGLQFLIQYYNGEERAKGNILERFSAQQFPDLHSELNLSSLELGDSALYFCASSLGDTGNQPQHFGDGTRLSIL.